A single sample gave rise to the 25 T cell receptor beta chains below, sequenced in a study of T-cell reconstitution after alpha-beta-depleted transplantation in children. Unique molecular identifiers were built into the TCRbeta library. TCRdb recomputed calls from the PCR reads with MiXCR, one row per CDR3 protein. The profile shows 450,000 to 550,000 distinct CDR3 sequences, about an eighth of them singletons. Sequencing used PBMCs, mostly from graft donor cells, obtained 180 days after TCRalphabeta/CD19-depleted stem cell transplant. Receptors were obtained from a female patient between 2 and 15 years old who had a stem cell transplant for aplastic anemia, so the T cells may come from the graft donor.

This clonotype appeared a few times. This chain joins TRBV7-2 and TRBJ2-1; 12 nucleotides align to TRBD2. The junction had 7 bases not matched to a gene; V was cut back by 7 bases and J by 3 bases. The CDR3 runs 16 residues. CDR1 and CDR2 from the germline V gene are SGHTA and FQGNSA. CDR3 sequence (DNA): TGTGCCAGCACGTGGACTAGCGGGATATACTACAATGAGCAGTTCTTC. It specifies CASTWTSGIYYNEQFF.

This clonotype showed up just a few times. The CDR3 DNA follows: TGTGCCAGCAGCCCAGGGACTAGCGGGGTCTTTAGCACAGATACGCAGTATTTT. Its protein is CASSPGTSGVFSTDTQYF. The chain employs TRBV7-8 and TRBJ2-3, with 13 bases that match TRBD2. J gave up 0 bases and V 5 bases, and 8 bases lay outside the gene matches. The length of the CDR3 is 18 residues. CDR1 is SGHVS, CDR2 FQNEAQ, per germline.

The V call is TRBV15, the J call TRBJ2-1; D is ambiguous. CDR1 LNHNV and CDR2 YYDKDF come from the germline V gene (reference sequence). The CDR3 is 14 amino acids. With 1 base removed from V and 6 bases from J, the gap between germline ends came to 10 bases. The CDR3 is CATSRGGSSNEQFF. The CDR3 DNA follows: TGTGCCACCAGCAGAGGGGGTAGCAGCAATGAGCAGTTCTTC.

This clonotype came up a few times. J is TRBJ1-2 and V is TRBV7-2; D ambiguous. The V end was cut by 3 bases, the J end by 0 bases, with 5 bases between. This CDR3 region has 13 residues. Germline CDR1 and CDR2: SGHTA and FQGNSA. For the CDR3, the DNA is TGTGCCAGCAGCTTTATGACTAACTATGGCTACACCTTC. This encodes CASSFMTNYGYTF.

V is TRBV29-1 and J is TRBJ2-1; no reliable D call. The CDR3 consists of 17 residues. The germline CDR1 and CDR2 sequences are SQVTM and ANQGSEA. V lost 4 bases and J lost 4, with 23 bases in between. In nucleotides, the CDR3 is TGCAGCGTTGTCGGTTCGGGCGGTGCCTTTCGGTACAATGAGCAGTTCTTC. Translation gives CSVVGSGGAFRYNEQFF.

This clonotype was seen only a few times. This chain connects TRBV20-1 to TRBJ2-1, with TRBD2 matching over 11 bases. This CDR3 is built from 15 residues. CDR1 is DFQATT and CDR2 is SNEGSKA in the germline V gene (reference sequence). The V gene end was trimmed by 1 base and the J gene end by 1 base; junction bases not matched to a gene: 0. The CDR3 DNA is TGCAGTGCTAGAGGACTAGCGGGGTCCTACAATGAGCAGTTCTTC. Translation gives CSARGLAGSYNEQFF.

In its sample, this clonotype was seen many times. V usage is TRBV20-1 and J usage is TRBJ2-3; a possible D gene is TRBD2 (5 bases). This CDR3 has 16 amino acids. The germline gives CDR1 DFQATT, CDR2 SNEGSKA (reference sequence). V lost 1 base, J lost 1 base, and 15 bases lay in between. CDR3 bases: TGCAGTGCTAGAGGAGGGAGATCCCGGGGCACAGATACGCAGTATTTT. Amino acid sequence: CSARGGRSRGTDTQYF.

V usage is TRBV14 and J usage is TRBJ2-2; D is ambiguous. Germline CDR1 is SGHDN and CDR2 is FVKESK. The CDR3 loop spans 16 amino acids. V was pared by 4 bases and J by 0 bases, with 12 bases between. CDR3 DNA: TGTGCCAGCAGCCCTCACTATACAACGAACACCGGGGAGCTGTTTTTT. It yields the protein CASSPHYTTNTGELFF.

Points on this clonotype: One base away lies a much larger clone, so this may be a sequencing read error. This sequence joins TRBV20-1 and TRBJ1-4; tentative D call: TRBD1 (5 bases). Germline values: CDR1 DFQATT, CDR2 SNEGSKA (reference sequence). The length of the CDR3 is 16 residues. CDR3 sequence: CCARARPGLINEKLFF. The CDR3 nucleotides are TGCTGTGCTAGAGCTAGACCGGGACTGATTAATGAAAAACTGTTTTTT.

This clonotype showed up just a few times. CDR3 sequence: CASSEYRNDRDTEAFF. CDR3 DNA: TGTGCCAGCAGTGAATACCGAAATGACCGGGACACTGAAGCTTTCTTT. This chain links TRBV25-1 with TRBJ1-1; D ambiguous. The ends were cut back, 0 bases at V and 3 bases at J, with 14 bases in the middle. Germline lookup yields CDR1 MGHDK and CDR2 SYGVNS. The CDR3 runs to 16 residues. Full variable domain (missing parts from reference TRBV25-1 and TRBJ1-1): EADIYQTPRYLVIGTGKKITLECSQTMGHDKMYWYQQDPGMELHLIHYSYGVNSTEKGDLSSESTVSRIRTEHFPLTLESARPSHTSQYLCASSEYRNDRDTEAFFGQGTRLTVV.

The J gene is TRBJ2-7, the V gene TRBV10-3; unclear D gene. V lost 0 bases and J lost 4, with 7 bases in between. Germline V gene sequence: CDR1 ENHRY, CDR2 SYGVKD. This CDR3 contains 13 residues. The CDR3 DNA is TGTGCCATCAGTGAGTCAACAGCTTACGAGCAGTACGTC. Protein sequence: CAISESTAYEQYV.

V and J are TRBV12-3 or TRBV12-4 and TRBJ1-4; D gene uncertain. The CDR3 has 12 residues. Between the trimmed V and J ends, which lost 8 bases and 8 bases, there was a span of 12 bases. CDR3 loop: CASGYSREKLFF. The CDR3, as DNA: TGTGCCAGCGGTTACTCGAGGGAAAAACTGTTTTTT.

A few counts support this clonotype. The CDR3: CSASAPQGYNEQFF. The CDR3 region has the DNA TGCAGTGCTAGTGCCCCCCAGGGGTACAATGAGCAGTTCTTC. V and J are TRBV20-1 and TRBJ2-1, with D perhaps TRBD1 (6 bases). V lost 3 bases and J 4 bases, leaving 13 bases between the germline ends. CDR1 DFQATT and CDR2 SNEGSKA come from the germline V gene (reference sequence). CDR3 size: 14 residues.

This sequence joins TRBV4-3 and TRBJ1-5; D may be TRBD1 (5 bases). The CDR3 consists of 15 residues. Trimming shortened V by 0 bases and J by 2 bases, and 8 bases separated the two germline ends. CDR1 and CDR2 from the germline V gene are LGHNA and YSLEER. The CDR3 DNA sequence: TGCGCCAGCAGCCAAGATTGGGGGGGCAATCAGCCCCAGCATTTT. This sequence encodes CASSQDWGGNQPQHF.

This clonotype was recorded a few times. J is TRBJ1-1 and V is TRBV3-1, with TRBD1 as a possible D gene (6 bases). V lost 4 bases, J lost 7 bases, and 25 bases lay in between. The CDR3 spans 17 residues. Germline CDR1 LGHDT, CDR2 YNNKEL (reference sequence). The CDR3 bases are TGTGCCAGCAGCCCCTATAACAGGGCTCTAGGGACTTTTGAAGCTTTCTTT. This gives the protein CASSPYNRALGTFEAFF.

This rearrangement joins TRBV12-3 or TRBV12-4 to TRBJ2-3, with D possibly being TRBD2 (6 bases). This CDR3 has 15 amino acids. V was clipped by 4 bases and J by 1 base, with 12 bases between them. CDR3 coding DNA: TGTGCCAGCAGTTCGGGGCCGGGGGGCACAGATACGCAGTATTTT. This codes for CASSSGPGGTDTQYF.

The sample holds a few counts of this clonotype. The CDR3 bases are TGTGCCAGCAGCCCTCCGGGACTAGCGGGAGTCGAGCAGTACGTC. Amino acids: CASSPPGLAGVEQYV. This chain uses TRBV6-1 with TRBJ2-7; TRBD2 matches at 14 bases. The CDR3 contains 15 residues. The germline V gene encodes CDR1 MNHNS and CDR2 SASEGT. V dropped 6 bases and J dropped 6; count of bases not matched to a gene: 7.

There are a few counts of this clonotype. The chain is built from TRBV4-3 and TRBJ2-3, with D perhaps being TRBD1 or TRBD2 (7 bases each). The CDR3 runs 15 residues. CDR1 is LGHNA and CDR2 is YSLEER in the germline V gene. Trimming shortened V by 4 bases and J by 4 bases, and 15 bases separated the two germline ends. The chain's CDR3 is CASSPQGGESDTQYF. The CDR3 DNA follows: TGCGCCAGCAGCCCCCAGGGGGGGGAGTCAGATACGCAGTATTTT.

V and J are TRBV7-2 and TRBJ1-2, with D unresolved. CDR1 and CDR2 from the germline V gene are SGHTA and FQGNSA. This CDR3 has 11 residues. Trimming removed 7 bases from V and 4 bases from J, with 7 bases in between. The CDR3 region is CASMTIYGYTF. CDR3 sequence (DNA): TGTGCCAGCATGACGATCTATGGCTACACCTTC. Full variable domain (missing parts from reference TRBV7-2 and TRBJ1-2): GAGVSQSPSNKVTEKGKDVELRCDPISGHTALYWYRQSLGQGLEFLIYFQGNSAPDKSGLPSDRFSAERTGGSVSTLTIQRTQQEDSAVYLCASMTIYGYTFGSGTRLTVV.

V usage is TRBV6-2 or TRBV6-3 and J usage is TRBJ2-4; TRBD2 agrees at 8 bases. Germline V gives CDR1 MNHEY, CDR2 SVGEGT. V lost 6 bases to trimming and J lost 5 bases; unmatched junction nucleotides: 15. This CDR3 has 17 amino acids. The CDR3 DNA sequence: TGTGCCAGCAGAGACTTTAGCGGGGCCCTTCCCCAAAACATTCAGTACTTC. This encodes CASRDFSGALPQNIQYF.

The gene calls are TRBV27 and TRBJ2-3; D is undetermined. V was pared by 5 bases and J by 2 bases, with 17 bases between. Germline loops: CDR1 MNHEY, CDR2 SMNVEV (reference sequence). The CDR3 runs 16 residues. CDR3 in amino acids: CASSIQPGTFTDTQYF. CDR3 nucleotides: TGTGCCAGCAGTATACAACCCGGCACCTTCACAGATACGCAGTATTTT.

This chain uses TRBV7-9 with TRBJ2-7; maybe TRBD2 (5 bases). Germline V lookup: CDR1 SEHNR, CDR2 FQNEAQ (reference sequence). Between the trimmed V and J ends, which lost 5 bases and 4 bases, there was a span of 15 bases. This CDR3 comprises 14 residues. DNA of the CDR3: TGTGCCAGCAGCCCTCAGGCCAGCGGTTACGAGCAGTACGTC. As protein: CASSPQASGYEQYV.

This sequence joins TRBV28 and TRBJ2-7; D is possibly TRBD1 (5 bases). This CDR3 contains 21 residues. Trimming pared 3 bases from V and 0 bases from J, leaving 30 bases between. Germline assignment: CDR1 MDHEN and CDR2 SYDVKM. The CDR3 DNA follows: TGTGCCAGCAGTTTCCTTATATCCACCCTAGGGGCCATTAGAATCTCCTACGAGCAGTACTTC. Residues: CASSFLISTLGAIRISYEQYF.

This chain uses TRBV29-1 with TRBJ2-2, with D perhaps TRBD1 or TRBD2 (5 bases each). CDR1 is SQVTM and CDR2 is ANQGSEA in the germline V gene. The V and J ends lost 4 bases and 6 bases respectively, with 9 bases between them. This CDR3 contains 12 residues. The CDR3 spells CSVVGDAGELFF. CDR3 nucleotides: TGCAGCGTTGTGGGGGACGCCGGGGAGCTGTTTTTT.

This clonotype showed up just a few times. The chain employs TRBV28 and TRBJ1-5; no clear D gene. V shed 3 bases and J shed 4 bases, with 10 bases lying between them. The germline V gene has CDR1 MDHEN and CDR2 SYDVKM. CDR3 length equals 14 residues. In DNA form, the CDR3 reads TGTGCCAGCAGTTTTCCGGGAAATAATCAGCCCCAGCATTTT. This gives the protein CASSFPGNNQPQHF.